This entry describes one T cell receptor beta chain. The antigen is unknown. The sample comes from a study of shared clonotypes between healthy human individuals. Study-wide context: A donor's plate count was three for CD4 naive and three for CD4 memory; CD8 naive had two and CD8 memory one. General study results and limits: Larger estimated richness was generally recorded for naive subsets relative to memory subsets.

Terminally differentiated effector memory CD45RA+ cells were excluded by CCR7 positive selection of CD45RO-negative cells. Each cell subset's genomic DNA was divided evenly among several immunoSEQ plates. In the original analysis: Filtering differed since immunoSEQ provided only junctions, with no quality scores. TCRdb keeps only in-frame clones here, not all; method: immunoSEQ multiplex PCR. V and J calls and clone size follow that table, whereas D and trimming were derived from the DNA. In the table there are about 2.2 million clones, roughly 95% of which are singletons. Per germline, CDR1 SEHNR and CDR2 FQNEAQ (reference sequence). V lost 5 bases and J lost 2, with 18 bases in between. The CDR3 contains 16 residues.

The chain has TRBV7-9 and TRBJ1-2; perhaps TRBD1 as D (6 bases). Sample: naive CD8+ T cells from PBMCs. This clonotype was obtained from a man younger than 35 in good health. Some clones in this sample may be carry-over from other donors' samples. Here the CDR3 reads CASSPNSGQLNYGYTF. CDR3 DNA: TGTGCCAGCAGCCCTAACAGCGGACAGCTAAACTATGGCTACACCTTC.